A selection of T cell receptor beta chains follows, all from one sample in a study of blood T cell repertoires in COVID-19. Method: immunoSEQ multiplex PCR; TCRdb's copy keeps in-frame clones and lacks some. The data hold 150,000 or so clones, with roughly 84% observed a single time. Sequencing was carried out using peripheral blood. The receptors originated from a woman aged 60-75 years with COVID-19, enrolled during active disease. Each CDR3 is given with its conserved first and last residue. Each record gives: D gene, V gene, clone size, J gene, CDR3 DNA, CDR3 protein. D genes are given only for firm matches. Rows may omit the clone size; those that give it use once, few, many or a size class.

d_call: TRBD2
v_call: TRBV3-1/TRBV3-2
clone_size: .
j_call: TRBJ2-1
cdr3_nt: TGTGCCAGCAGCCCACTAGCGAGGACCTACAATGAGCAGTTCTTC
cdr3_aa: CASSPLARTYNEQFF

d_call: TRBD1
v_call: TRBV5-5
clone_size: .
j_call: TRBJ2-1
cdr3_nt: TGTGCCAGCAGCAAAGGGGGCAACTCCTACAATGAGCAGTTCTTC
cdr3_aa: CASSKGGNSYNEQFF

d_call: TRBD2
v_call: TRBV7-9
clone_size: .
j_call: TRBJ2-7
cdr3_nt: TGTGCCAGCAGCTTGTCGGGTCTAGCGGGAGCCGACGAGCAGTACTTC
cdr3_aa: CASSLSGLAGADEQYF

d_call: TRBD2
v_call: TRBV19
clone_size: .
j_call: TRBJ2-7
cdr3_nt: TGTGCCAGTAGCCCGACTAGCGGTCTCTCCTACGAGCAGTACTTC
cdr3_aa: CASSPTSGLSYEQYF

d_call: TRBD1
v_call: TRBV7-9
clone_size: .
j_call: TRBJ1-1
cdr3_nt: TGTGCCAGCAGCTCCTCAGGGGGCGGCACTGAAGCTTTCTTT
cdr3_aa: CASSSSGGGTEAFF

d_call: .
v_call: TRBV4-2
clone_size: .
j_call: TRBJ2-1
cdr3_nt: TGTGCCAGCAGCCCCTCGAATGAGCAGTTCTTC
cdr3_aa: CASSPSNEQFF

d_call: TRBD1
v_call: TRBV3-1/TRBV3-2
clone_size: .
j_call: TRBJ2-4
cdr3_nt: TGTGCCAGCAGCCGCGGACAGGGGCTTCAGTACTTC
cdr3_aa: CASSRGQGLQYF

d_call: .
v_call: TRBV4-1
clone_size: .
j_call: TRBJ1-2
cdr3_nt: TGCGCCAGCAGCTCGAGACAGTCGGCTAACTATGGCTACACCTTC
cdr3_aa: CASSSRQSANYGYTF

d_call: TRBD1
v_call: TRBV18
clone_size: .
j_call: TRBJ1-1
cdr3_nt: TGTGCCAGCTCACGCCTACAGGGGAGCACTGAAGCTTTCTTT
cdr3_aa: CASSRLQGSTEAFF

d_call: .
v_call: TRBV7-2
clone_size: .
j_call: TRBJ1-3
cdr3_nt: TGTGCCAGCAGCTTAGCGCTACAGGGAAGGAACACCATATATTTT
cdr3_aa: CASSLALQGRNTIYF

d_call: .
v_call: TRBV10-2
clone_size: .
j_call: TRBJ1-4
cdr3_nt: TGCGCCAGCAGTTCGGGTATAGCGGTAGATAATGAAAAACTGTTTTTT
cdr3_aa: CASSSGIAVDNEKLFF

d_call: TRBD1
v_call: TRBV4-1
clone_size: .
j_call: TRBJ1-1
cdr3_nt: TGCGCCAGCACGGGACAGCTGAACACTGAAGCTTTCTTT
cdr3_aa: CASTGQLNTEAFF

d_call: TRBD1
v_call: TRBV19
clone_size: many
j_call: TRBJ1-1
cdr3_nt: TGTGCCAGTAGTATTTCCCCCGGACAGGGCCGGGAAGCTTTCTTT
cdr3_aa: CASSISPGQGREAFF

d_call: .
v_call: TRBV14
clone_size: .
j_call: TRBJ1-2
cdr3_nt: TGTGCCAGCAGCCATCGCGGGGGCGGGGGCTACACCTTC
cdr3_aa: CASSHRGGGGYTF

d_call: TRBD1
v_call: TRBV7-6
clone_size: .
j_call: TRBJ1-2
cdr3_nt: TGTGCCAGCAGCTTACGTACAGGGGGTGGCTACACCTTC
cdr3_aa: CASSLRTGGGYTF

d_call: .
v_call: TRBV2
clone_size: large
j_call: TRBJ1-2
cdr3_nt: TGTGCCAGCAACCCGGGGGGGGCAGGCTATGGCTACACCTTC
cdr3_aa: CASNPGGAGYGYTF

d_call: .
v_call: TRBV5-1
clone_size: .
j_call: TRBJ2-4
cdr3_nt: TGCGCCAGCAGCACTTTAACTAGTAACATTCAGTACTTC
cdr3_aa: CASSTLTSNIQYF

d_call: .
v_call: TRBV10-3
clone_size: few
j_call: TRBJ1-6
cdr3_nt: TGTGCCGCCGGGACAATGTCCGGTAATTCACCCCTCCACTTT
cdr3_aa: CAAGTMSGNSPLHF

d_call: .
v_call: TRBV9
clone_size: .
j_call: TRBJ2-1
cdr3_nt: TGTGCCAGCAGCGTATACCACAGGGATAACAATGAGCAGTTCTTC
cdr3_aa: CASSVYHRDNNEQFF

d_call: .
v_call: TRBV4-1
clone_size: .
j_call: TRBJ1-6
cdr3_nt: TGCGCCAGCAGCCAAAGAGAGCTCTATAATTCACCCCTCCACTTT
cdr3_aa: CASSQRELYNSPLHF

d_call: .
v_call: TRBV5-1
clone_size: .
j_call: TRBJ2-1
cdr3_nt: TGCGCCAGCAGCTTTGGGGGGAGGAGGGAGCAGTTCTTC
cdr3_aa: CASSFGGRREQFF

d_call: TRBD2
v_call: TRBV28
clone_size: .
j_call: TRBJ2-1
cdr3_nt: TGTGCCAGCTTAGGGCTAGCGGGGGGGCGTAATGAGCAGTTCTTC
cdr3_aa: CASLGLAGGRNEQFF

d_call: .
v_call: TRBV11-2
clone_size: .
j_call: TRBJ1-3
cdr3_nt: TGTGCCAGCAGCTTCCTAGTGGGGGACACGGGAAACACCATATATTTT
cdr3_aa: CASSFLVGDTGNTIYF

d_call: .
v_call: TRBV6-5
clone_size: .
j_call: TRBJ2-1
cdr3_nt: TGTGCCAGCAGTTACTCGTTCCTAGCTCCCAATGAGCAGTTCTTC
cdr3_aa: CASSYSFLAPNEQFF

d_call: TRBD2
v_call: TRBV11-3
clone_size: once
j_call: TRBJ2-3
cdr3_nt: TGTGCCAGCAGCCTAGAAGGCGCGGGGGGGACCACAGATACGCAGTATTTT
cdr3_aa: CASSLEGAGGTTDTQYF

d_call: TRBD1
v_call: TRBV10-3
clone_size: once
j_call: TRBJ1-2
cdr3_nt: TGTGCCATCAGTCTCTACGACAGGGGAGACTATGGCTACACCTTC
cdr3_aa: CAISLYDRGDYGYTF

d_call: .
v_call: TRBV6-5
clone_size: .
j_call: TRBJ1-5
cdr3_nt: TGTGCCAGCACCCAGCTAGGATGGCCCCAGCATTTT
cdr3_aa: CASTQLGWPQHF

d_call: .
v_call: TRBV5-5
clone_size: .
j_call: TRBJ1-5
cdr3_nt: TGTGCCAGCAGCCCCGACAGGTCTACGAATCAGCCCCAGCATTTT
cdr3_aa: CASSPDRSTNQPQHF

d_call: TRBD2
v_call: TRBV5-1
clone_size: .
j_call: TRBJ2-1
cdr3_nt: TGCGCCAGCACCCCCCGGGGGGACGGTTCCTACAATGAGCAGTTCTTC
cdr3_aa: CASTPRGDGSYNEQFF

d_call: .
v_call: TRBV4-2
clone_size: .
j_call: TRBJ1-1
cdr3_nt: TGTGCCAGCAGCCCGCAGGTAGGCACTGAAGCTTTCTTT
cdr3_aa: CASSPQVGTEAFF

d_call: TRBD2
v_call: TRBV27
clone_size: .
j_call: TRBJ2-1
cdr3_nt: TGTGCCAGCAGTTTATTGCCGGGAGGGCTAAATGAGCAGTTCTTC
cdr3_aa: CASSLLPGGLNEQFF

d_call: TRBD1
v_call: TRBV2
clone_size: .
j_call: TRBJ1-2
cdr3_nt: TGTGCCAGCAGTGAAAGGGGGGACAGGGCGAGCTATGGCTACACCTTC
cdr3_aa: CASSERGDRASYGYTF

d_call: .
v_call: TRBV3-1/TRBV3-2
clone_size: .
j_call: TRBJ1-2
cdr3_nt: TGTGCCAGCAGCCAAGAAAGGGGCAACTATGGCTACACCTTC
cdr3_aa: CASSQERGNYGYTF